Below, 17 T cell receptor beta chains from the same sample are listed, as sequenced in a study of OX40 agonist ivuxolimab in advanced cancers. Here immunoSEQ multiplex PCR was the method, and the copy in TCRdb shows in-frame clones only, minus some. The sample includes 96,000 or so clones, around 80% of them seen just once. The sequencing used CD4+ or CD8+ T cells sorted from blood, collected in a trial of the OX40 agonist ivuxolimab. The source is an adult with an advanced solid tumor such as melanoma, head and neck, liver or kidney cancer.

V and J are TRBV6-1 and TRBJ1-2; 9 bases are a match to TRBD1. V dropped 8 bases and J dropped 3; count of bases not matched to a gene: 10. Germline CDR1 reads MNHNS; CDR2 reads SASEGT. This CDR3 region has 15 residues. Here the CDR3 DNA reads TGTGCCAGCCGCGGACAGGGGCAGGGTTACTATGGCTACACCTTC. This sequence encodes CASRGQGQGYYGYTF.

The chain carries TRBV7-2 and TRBJ2-1, with D perhaps being TRBD1 or TRBD2 (6 bases each). The CDR3 consists of 13 residues. Trimming removed 1 base from V and 8 bases from J, with 9 bases in between. Germline CDR1 and CDR2: SGHTA and FQGNSA. CDR3 sequence (DNA): TGTGCCAGCAGCTTAGTGGGGGGCGATGAGCAGTTCTTC. Its protein product is CASSLVGGDEQFF.

This clone was seen a few times. This chain connects TRBV10-1 to TRBJ2-2; no reliable D call. The CDR3 contains 12 residues. Germline values: CDR1 WNHNN, CDR2 SYGVQD (reference sequence). V lost 4 bases, J lost 3 bases, and 3 bases lay in between. The CDR3 nucleotides are TGCGCCAGCAGTGGGTACACCGGGGAGCTGTTTTTT. Residues: CASSGYTGELFF.

This clone was counted a few times. The chain uses TRBV27 and TRBJ2-1; 7 positions agree with TRBD2. The V gene's germline CDR1 is MNHEY and CDR2 SMNVEV (reference sequence). The CDR3 extends over 14 amino acids. Unmatched junction bases numbered 1, after V lost 3 bases and J lost 2 bases. CDR3 protein: CASSLGGPYNEQFF. The CDR3 DNA follows: TGTGCCAGCAGTTTGGGAGGGCCCTACAATGAGCAGTTCTTC.

The chain joins TRBV5-1 to TRBJ1-4, with a possible D match to TRBD1 (5 bases). CDR3 length: 13 amino acids. In germline, CDR1 is SGHRS, CDR2 YFSETQ. V lost 4 bases and J 8 bases, leaving 12 bases between the germline ends. The CDR3 protein is CASSPARGEKLFF. The CDR3 DNA reads as TGCGCCAGCAGCCCTGCTAGGGGCGAAAAACTGTTTTTT.

The rearrangement joins TRBV7-8 to TRBJ2-3, with 8 bases that match TRBD2. CDR3 size: 17 residues. The germline CDR1 and CDR2 sequences are SGHVS and FQNEAQ. After removal of 0 bases from V and 5 bases from J, the junction contained 10 bases not matched to a gene. The CDR3 here is CASSLAPQRERVDTQYF. The CDR3 DNA follows: TGTGCCAGCAGCTTAGCGCCGCAGCGGGAGAGGGTAGATACGCAGTATTTT.

The sample holds one count of this clone. J is TRBJ1-1 and V is TRBV4-1; 10 nucleotides match TRBD1. After removal of 1 base from V and 11 bases from J, the junction contained 1 base not matched to a gene. Germline values: CDR1 MGHRA, CDR2 YSYEKL. This CDR3 is built from 12 residues. CDR3 nucleotides: TGCGCCAGCAGCCAAGGGACAGGGGGTGCTTTCTTT. Translating it yields CASSQGTGGAFF.

This chain links TRBV19 with TRBJ2-7; 12 nucleotides agree with TRBD1. J gave up 5 bases and V 10 bases, and 6 bases lay outside the gene matches. Germline lookup yields CDR1 LNHDA and CDR2 SQIVND (reference sequence). The CDR3 is 13 amino acids. The CDR3 loop reads CATSGTGGHEQYF. The DNA of the CDR3 is TGTGCCACCTCCGGGACAGGGGGCCACGAGCAGTACTTC.

This chain joins TRBV14 and TRBJ2-1; D may be TRBD1 (6 bases). Between the trimmed V and J ends, which lost 0 bases and 10 bases, there was a span of 19 bases. Germline CDR1 reads SGHDN; CDR2 reads FVKESK. The CDR3 is 16 residues long. The CDR3 reads CASSQEPGHTQDEQFF. The CDR3 bases are TGTGCCAGCAGCCAAGAACCGGGACACACCCAGGACGAGCAGTTCTTC.

The CDR3 bases are TGTGCCAGCAGCTTGGACTTCTACGAGCAGTACTTC. Translating gives CASSLDFYEQYF. The chain uses TRBV5-6 and TRBJ2-7; D ambiguous. In germline, CDR1 is SGHDT, CDR2 YYEEEE. This CDR3 spans 12 amino acids. Trimming removed 0 bases at V and 3 bases at J, with 4 bases between.

This chain joins TRBV10-3 and TRBJ2-3; D is unclear. The CDR3 is made up of 14 amino acids. Germline CDR1 and CDR2: ENHRY and SYGVKD. The V end lost 6 bases, the J end lost 0 bases, and 10 bases lay between the germline ends. As DNA, the CDR3 is TGTGCCATCAGGTTAGCTCCAAGCACAGATACGCAGTATTTT. It codes for CAIRLAPSTDTQYF.

The gene calls are TRBV7-2 and TRBJ2-7; TRBD2 agrees at 7 bases. CDR3 length: 16 amino acids. Per germline, CDR1 SGHTA and CDR2 FQGNSA. The junction had 10 bases not matched to a gene; V was cut back by 1 base and J by 4 bases. The CDR3 DNA reads TGTGCCAGCAGCTTAGGCCCTGGAAGGGGAGGGTACGAGCAGTACTTC. This gives the protein CASSLGPGRGGYEQYF.

The rearrangement joins TRBV9 to TRBJ2-7; D perhaps matches TRBD1 (6 bases). Trimming stripped 0 bases from V and 6 bases from J, with 13 bases between. The CDR3 is made up of 14 amino acids. The germline V gene encodes CDR1 SGDLS and CDR2 YYNGEE. Here the CDR3 reads CASSVAQRGSEQYF. DNA for the CDR3: TGTGCCAGCAGCGTAGCCCAAAGGGGGAGCGAGCAGTACTTC. Looking up the rest from reference TRBV9 and TRBJ2-7 gives the full variable domain: DSGVTQTPKHLITATGQRVTLRCSPRSGDLSVYWYQQSLDQGLQFLIQYYNGEERAKGNILERFSAQQFPDLHSELNLSSLELGDSALYFCASSVAQRGSEQYFGPGTRLTVT.

V usage is TRBV4-2 and J usage is TRBJ2-5; tentatively, D is TRBD1 (6 bases). The DNA matches TRBJ2-7 better at its end, which makes the J call doubtful. Germline V CDR1 and CDR2: LGHNA, YNFKEQ. This CDR3 has 16 amino acids. CDR3 in DNA: TGTGCCAGCAGCCGGCTAACCCAGGGGAATAGCTACGAGCAGTACTTC. This sequence encodes CASSRLTQGNSYEQYF.

The chain has TRBV4-1 and TRBJ1-1; D remains ambiguous. Germline V gene sequence: CDR1 MGHRA, CDR2 YSYEKL. The CDR3 length is 12 residues. V lost 1 base to trimming and J lost 4 bases, with 4 bases between them. The CDR3 spells CASSQGSTEAFF. In DNA, the CDR3 is TGCGCCAGCAGCCAAGGGTCCACTGAAGCTTTCTTT.

The chain couples TRBV4-3 to TRBJ1-5, with TRBD1 identical over 7 bases. CDR1 is LGHNA, CDR2 YSLEER, per germline. V was pared by 2 bases and J by 3 bases, with 19 bases of the junction left unmatched. The length of the CDR3 is 20 residues. As DNA, the CDR3 is TGCGCCAGCAGCCAATCGGGGGGAATTAAGGGGGCTAGTCACAATCAGCCCCAGCATTTT. Translating gives CASSQSGGIKGASHNQPQHF.

This rearrangement joins TRBV7-3 to TRBJ2-5, with TRBD2 identical over 11 bases. Germline loops: CDR1 SGHTA, CDR2 FQGTGA. The CDR3 runs to 15 residues. V lost 8 bases to trimming and J lost 4 bases; unmatched junction nucleotides: 9. This CDR3 reads CASQRSGGAGETQYF. The CDR3 DNA reads as TGTGCCAGCCAACGTAGCGGGGGGGCCGGAGAGACCCAGTACTTC.